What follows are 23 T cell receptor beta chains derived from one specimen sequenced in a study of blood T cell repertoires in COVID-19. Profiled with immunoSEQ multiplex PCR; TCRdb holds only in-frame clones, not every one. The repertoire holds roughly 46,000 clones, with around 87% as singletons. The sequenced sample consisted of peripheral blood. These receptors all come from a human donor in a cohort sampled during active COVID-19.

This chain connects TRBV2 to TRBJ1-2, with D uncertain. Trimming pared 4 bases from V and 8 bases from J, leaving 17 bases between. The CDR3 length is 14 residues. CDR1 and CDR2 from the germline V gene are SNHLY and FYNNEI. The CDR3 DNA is TGTGCCAGCAGTGTGGGAGATCCCTTTCTAGGCTACACCTTC. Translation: CASSVGDPFLGYTF.

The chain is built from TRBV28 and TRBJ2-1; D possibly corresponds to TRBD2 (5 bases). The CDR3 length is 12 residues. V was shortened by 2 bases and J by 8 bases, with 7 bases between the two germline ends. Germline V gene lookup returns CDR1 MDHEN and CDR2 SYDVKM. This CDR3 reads CASSLDSDEQFF. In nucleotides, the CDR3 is TGTGCCAGCAGTTTAGATAGCGATGAGCAGTTCTTC.

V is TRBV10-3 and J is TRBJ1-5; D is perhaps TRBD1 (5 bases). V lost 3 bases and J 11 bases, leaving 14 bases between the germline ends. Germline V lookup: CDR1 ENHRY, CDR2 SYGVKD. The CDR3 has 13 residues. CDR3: CAISEEGVEAQHF. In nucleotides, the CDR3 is TGTGCCATCAGTGAAGAAGGGGTTGAAGCCCAGCATTTT.

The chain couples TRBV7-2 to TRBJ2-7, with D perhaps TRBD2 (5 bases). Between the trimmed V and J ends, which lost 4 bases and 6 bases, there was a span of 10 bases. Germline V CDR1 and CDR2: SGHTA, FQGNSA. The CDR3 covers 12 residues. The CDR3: CASSYTRAEQYF. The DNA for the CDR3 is TGTGCCAGCAGCTACACTAGAGCCGAGCAGTACTTC.

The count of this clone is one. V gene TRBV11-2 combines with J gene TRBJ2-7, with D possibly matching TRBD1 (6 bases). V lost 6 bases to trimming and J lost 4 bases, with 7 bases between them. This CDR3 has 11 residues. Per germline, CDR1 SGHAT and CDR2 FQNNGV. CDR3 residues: CASRRGYEQYF. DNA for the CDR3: TGTGCCAGCAGGAGGGGGTACGAGCAGTACTTC.

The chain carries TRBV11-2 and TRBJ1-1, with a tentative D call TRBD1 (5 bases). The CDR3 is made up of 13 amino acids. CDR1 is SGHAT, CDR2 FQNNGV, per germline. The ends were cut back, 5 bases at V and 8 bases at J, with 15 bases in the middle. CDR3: CASSQRPGDEAFF. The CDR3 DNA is TGTGCCAGCAGCCAGCGACCGGGGGACGAAGCTTTCTTT.

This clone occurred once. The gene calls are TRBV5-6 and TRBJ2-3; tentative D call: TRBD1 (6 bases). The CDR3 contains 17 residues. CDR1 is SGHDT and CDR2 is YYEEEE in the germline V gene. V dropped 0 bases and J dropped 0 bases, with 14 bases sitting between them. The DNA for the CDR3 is TGTGCCAGCAGCTTGGAGTTACCGGACAGAAGCACAGATACGCAGTATTTT. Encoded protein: CASSLELPDRSTDTQYF.

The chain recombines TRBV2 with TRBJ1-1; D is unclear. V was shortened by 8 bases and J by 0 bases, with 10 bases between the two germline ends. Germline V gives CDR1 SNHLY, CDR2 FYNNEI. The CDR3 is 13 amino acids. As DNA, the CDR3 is TGTGCCAGCGGGAGACCTATGAACACTGAAGCTTTCTTT. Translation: CASGRPMNTEAFF. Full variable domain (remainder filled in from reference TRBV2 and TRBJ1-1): EPEVTQTPSHQVTQMGQEVILRCVPISNHLYFYWYRQILGQKVEFLVSFYNNEISEKSEIFDDQFSVERPDGSNFTLKIRSTKLEDSAMYFCASGRPMNTEAFFGQGTRLTVV.

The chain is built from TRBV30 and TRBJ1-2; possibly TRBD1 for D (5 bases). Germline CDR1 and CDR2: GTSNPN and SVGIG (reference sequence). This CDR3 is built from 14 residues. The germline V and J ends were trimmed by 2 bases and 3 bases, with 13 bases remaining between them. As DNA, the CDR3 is TGTGCCTGGAGTAGACAGACTTCTTACTATGGCTACACCTTC. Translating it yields CAWSRQTSYYGYTF.

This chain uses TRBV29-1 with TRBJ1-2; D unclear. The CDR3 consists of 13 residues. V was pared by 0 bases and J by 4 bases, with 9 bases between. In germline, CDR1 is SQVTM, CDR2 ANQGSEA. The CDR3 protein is CSVEDLGSYGYTF. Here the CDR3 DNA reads TGCAGCGTTGAAGATCTAGGCAGCTATGGCTACACCTTC. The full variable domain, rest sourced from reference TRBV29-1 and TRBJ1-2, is SAVISQKPSRDICQRGTSLTIQCQVDSQVTMMFWYRQQPGQSLTLIATANQGSEATYESGFVIDKFPISRPNLTFSTLTVSNMSPEDSSIYLCSVEDLGSYGYTFGSGTRLTVV.

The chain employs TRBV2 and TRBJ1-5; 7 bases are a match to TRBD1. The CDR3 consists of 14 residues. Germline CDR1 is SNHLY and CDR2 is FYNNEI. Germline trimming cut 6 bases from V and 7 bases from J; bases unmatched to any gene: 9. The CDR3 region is CASRPTGARQPQHF. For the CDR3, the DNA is TGTGCCAGCAGACCTACAGGGGCCCGGCAGCCCCAGCATTTT.

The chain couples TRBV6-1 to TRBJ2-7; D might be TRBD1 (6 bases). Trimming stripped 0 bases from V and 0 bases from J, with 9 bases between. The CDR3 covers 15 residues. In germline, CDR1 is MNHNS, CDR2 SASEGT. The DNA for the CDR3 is TGTGCCAGCAGTGAAGCTGGGACACCCTCCTACGAGCAGTACTTC. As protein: CASSEAGTPSYEQYF.

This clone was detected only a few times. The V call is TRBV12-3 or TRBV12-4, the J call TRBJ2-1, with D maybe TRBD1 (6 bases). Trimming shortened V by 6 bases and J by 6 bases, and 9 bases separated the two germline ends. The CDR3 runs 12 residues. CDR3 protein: CASSPGVNEQFF. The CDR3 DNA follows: TGTGCCAGCAGCCCAGGGGTCAATGAGCAGTTCTTC.

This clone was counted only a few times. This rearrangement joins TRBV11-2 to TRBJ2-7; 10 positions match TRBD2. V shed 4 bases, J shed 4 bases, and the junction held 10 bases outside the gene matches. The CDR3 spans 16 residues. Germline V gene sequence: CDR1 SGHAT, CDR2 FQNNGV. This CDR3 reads CASSSLLAGGPYEQYF. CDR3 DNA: TGTGCCAGCAGCTCCCTCTTAGCGGGGGGCCCGTACGAGCAGTACTTC.

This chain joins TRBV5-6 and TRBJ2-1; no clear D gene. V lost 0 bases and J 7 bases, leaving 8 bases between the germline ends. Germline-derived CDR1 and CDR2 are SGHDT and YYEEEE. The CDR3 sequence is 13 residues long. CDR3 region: CASSLVPRNEQFF. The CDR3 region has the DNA TGTGCCAGCAGCTTGGTCCCGAGGAATGAGCAGTTCTTC.

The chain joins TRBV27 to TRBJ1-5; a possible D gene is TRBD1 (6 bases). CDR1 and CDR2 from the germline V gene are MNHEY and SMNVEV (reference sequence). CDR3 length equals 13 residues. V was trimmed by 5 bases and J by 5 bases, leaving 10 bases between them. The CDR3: CASSVYRDQPQHF. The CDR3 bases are TGTGCCAGCAGTGTGTACAGGGATCAGCCCCAGCATTTT.

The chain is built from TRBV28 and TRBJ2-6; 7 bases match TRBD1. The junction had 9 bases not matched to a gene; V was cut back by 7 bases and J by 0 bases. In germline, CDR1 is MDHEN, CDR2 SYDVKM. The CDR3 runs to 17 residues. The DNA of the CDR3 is TGTGCCAGCACCCTCACACAGGGGAGCTCTGGGGCCAACGTCCTGACTTTC. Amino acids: CASTLTQGSSGANVLTF.

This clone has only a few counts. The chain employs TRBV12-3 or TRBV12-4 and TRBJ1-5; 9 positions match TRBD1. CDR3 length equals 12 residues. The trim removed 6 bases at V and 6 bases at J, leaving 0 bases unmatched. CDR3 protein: CASRTGGQPQHF. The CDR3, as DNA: TGTGCCAGCAGGACAGGGGGTCAGCCCCAGCATTTT.

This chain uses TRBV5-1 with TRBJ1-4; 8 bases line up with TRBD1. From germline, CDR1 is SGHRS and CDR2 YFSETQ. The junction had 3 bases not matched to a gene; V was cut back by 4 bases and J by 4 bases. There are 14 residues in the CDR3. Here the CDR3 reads CASSQQGGNEKLFF. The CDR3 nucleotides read TGCGCCAGCAGCCAACAGGGGGGTAATGAAAAACTGTTTTTT. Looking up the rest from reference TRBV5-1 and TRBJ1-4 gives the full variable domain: KAGVTQTPRYLIKTRGQQVTLSCSPISGHRSVSWYQQTPGQGLQFLFEYFSETQRNKGNFPGRFSGRQFSNSRSEMNVSTLELGDSALYLCASSQQGGNEKLFFGSGTQLSVL.

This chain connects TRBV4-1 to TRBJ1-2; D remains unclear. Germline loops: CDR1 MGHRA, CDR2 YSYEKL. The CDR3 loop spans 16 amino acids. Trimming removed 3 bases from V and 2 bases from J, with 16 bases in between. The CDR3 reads CASSHPRGQENYGYTF. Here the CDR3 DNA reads TGCGCCAGCAGCCACCCTCGCGGGCAGGAAAACTATGGCTACACCTTC.

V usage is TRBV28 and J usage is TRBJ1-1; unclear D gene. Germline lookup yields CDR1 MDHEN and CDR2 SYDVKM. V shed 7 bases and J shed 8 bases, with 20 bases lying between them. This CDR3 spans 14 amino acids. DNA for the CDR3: TGTGCCAGCAACCCCCGAGGCCGTTACATAGAAGCTTTCTTT. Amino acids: CASNPRGRYIEAFF.

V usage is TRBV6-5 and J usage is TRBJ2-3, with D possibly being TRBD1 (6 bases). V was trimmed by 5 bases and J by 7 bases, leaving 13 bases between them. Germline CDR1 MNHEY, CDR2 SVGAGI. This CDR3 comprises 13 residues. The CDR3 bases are TGTGCCAGCAGTCGTCCCGGGACAAATACGCAGTATTTT. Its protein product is CASSRPGTNTQYF.

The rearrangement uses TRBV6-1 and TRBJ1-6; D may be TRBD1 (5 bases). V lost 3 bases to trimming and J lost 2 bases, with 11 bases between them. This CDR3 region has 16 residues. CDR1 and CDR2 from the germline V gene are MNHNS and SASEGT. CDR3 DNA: TGTGCCAGCAGTGATGGTAGGGGCACCTATAATTCACCCCTCCACTTT. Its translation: CASSDGRGTYNSPLHF.